This passage covers 16 T cell receptor beta chains from one sample sequenced in a study of metastatic and nonmetastatic thyroid tumors. Using MiXCR, TCRdb re-called clones from the PCR reads. The data contain some 93,000 clones, roughly 12% of them singletons. Treatment of any kind had been given to no patient before thyroid surgery. Sequencing used blood. Every receptor here comes from a female donor with papillary thyroid cancer or a benign thyroid nodule (not recorded which). Some clones in this sample may be carry-over from other donors' samples.

This clone was seen many times. The rearrangement uses TRBV5-1 and TRBJ2-6, with 10 bases lining up with TRBD1. The CDR3 contains 16 residues. J gave up 2 bases and V 4 bases, and 3 bases lay outside the gene matches. CDR1 is SGHRS and CDR2 is YFSETQ in the germline V gene. CDR3 bases: TGCGCCAGCAGCCCCGGGACAGGGGCTGGGGCCAACGTCCTGACTTTC. Its translation is CASSPGTGAGANVLTF.

In its sample, this clone was seen once. This chain joins TRBV7-8 and TRBJ2-6, with D hard to call. The CDR3 has 14 residues. Germline V gene lookup returns CDR1 SGHVS and CDR2 FQNEAQ. The V gene lost 4 bases and the J gene lost 2 bases, with 6 bases spanning the gap. CDR3 sequence reads: CASSWITGANVLTF. The CDR3 bases are TGTGCCAGCAGCTGGATAACTGGGGCCAACGTCCTGACTTTC.

This clone was seen at least ten times. This chain uses TRBV9 with TRBJ2-2, with 7 positions matching TRBD2. Germline lookup yields CDR1 SGDLS and CDR2 YYNGEE. The ends lost 2 bases at V and 4 bases at J; junction bases unmatched: 5. The CDR3 covers 15 residues. The CDR3 nucleotides read TGTGCCAGCAGCGTGGAGGGAGGGTCCACCGGGGAGCTGTTTTTT. Translated, it gives CASSVEGGSTGELFF.

The rearrangement links TRBV11-2 to TRBJ2-7; D might be TRBD1 (6 bases). Germline CDR1 and CDR2: SGHAT and FQNNGV. The length of the CDR3 is 17 residues. V lost 0 bases and J 3 bases, leaving 18 bases between the germline ends. The CDR3, as DNA: TGTGCCAGCAGCTTAGAAGGGGGACGGTCGACGAGCTACGAGCAGTACTTC. The encoded protein is CASSLEGGRSTSYEQYF.

This clone was seen repeatedly, ten times or more. The V gene is TRBV19, the J gene TRBJ2-7; 9 positions agree with TRBD2. The CDR3 runs to 17 residues. Trimming took 6 bases from V and 2 from J; bases not matched to a gene: 14. The V gene's germline CDR1 is LNHDA and CDR2 SQIVND (reference sequence). CDR3 nucleotides: TGTGCCAGTAGCGTGACTAGCGGACAAACAGCTGCCTACGAGCAGTACTTC. Its translation is CASSVTSGQTAAYEQYF.

The rearrangement uses TRBV6-9 and TRBJ2-2, with D hard to call. Germline-derived CDR1 and CDR2 are MNHGY and SVAAGI. This CDR3 region has 14 residues. CDR3 residues: CAISYTAATGELFF. The CDR3 nucleotides are TGTGCTATCAGTTACACGGCAGCCACCGGGGAGCTGTTTTTT.

This clone was observed at least ten times. The V gene is TRBV20-1, the J gene TRBJ2-1, with D tentatively TRBD2 (6 bases). The CDR3 length is 14 residues. Looked up from germline, CDR1 is DFQATT and CDR2 is SNEGSKA (reference sequence). V shed 6 bases and J shed 5 bases, with 17 bases lying between them. The CDR3 reads CSAPRDFRHNEQFF. The CDR3 nucleotides read TGCAGTGCCCCTCGGGACTTTCGTCACAATGAGCAGTTCTTC.

This clone was found many times. The rearrangement links TRBV18 to TRBJ1-1, with 7 bases fitting TRBD1. V gave up 4 bases and J gave up 5 bases; unmatched junction bases: 10. The CDR3 is 15 amino acids. Germline V gene lookup returns CDR1 KGHSH and CDR2 LQKENI. Written as DNA, the CDR3 is TGTGCCAGCTCACGGGACAGTAGTAGAATGACTGAAGCTTTCTTT. Protein product: CASSRDSSRMTEAFF.

As for this clone: The junction differs from germline at one of its ends, possibly a read error. The rearrangement uses TRBV5-1 and TRBJ1-1, with TRBD1 matching over 7 bases. Germline V gene sequence: CDR1 SGHRS, CDR2 YFSETQ. CDR3 length: 17 amino acids. The CDR3 nucleotides are TGCGCCAGCGGCTTGGAGGGGGCGACGCTGCCGAGGGCTGAAGCTTTCTTT. Its protein product is CASGLEGATLPRAEAFF.

This clone was picked up a small number of times. This may be a read error, as it is one base from a much larger clone. The CDR3 ends on some other residue instead of the conserved phenylalanine or tryptophan, so this is likely a read error. No DNA is shown, since the ends of the CDR3 on it are uncertain; the CDR3 is the one TCRdb lists. The CDR3 is CSVVGDQGEVYS. This chain uses TRBV29-1 with TRBJ2-3; the table calls TRBD1, which could not be checked here. The length of the CDR3 is 12 amino acids, counting both ends. The germline V gene encodes CDR1 SQVTM and CDR2 ANQGSEA.

In this sample, this clone turned up many times. V usage is TRBV2 and J usage is TRBJ1-1, with 7 positions matching TRBD1. The CDR3 is made up of 15 amino acids. The trim removed 0 bases at V and 1 base at J, leaving 2 bases unmatched. Germline-derived CDR1 and CDR2 are SNHLY and FYNNEI. The CDR3 loop reads CASSEARTGNTEAFF. The CDR3 DNA is TGTGCCAGCAGTGAAGCGCGGACAGGGAACACTGAAGCTTTCTTT.

This clone was counted once. Germline and junction disagree at one end, which may indicate a read error. This chain joins TRBV3-1 and TRBJ1-2; D gene ambiguous. The CDR3 consists of 14 residues. Germline CDR1 reads LGHDT; CDR2 reads YNNKEL (reference sequence). As DNA, the CDR3 is TGTGCCAGCAGCCAAGGAGACAATACCTATGACTACACCTTC. Its protein is CASSQGDNTYDYTF.

This clone was recorded a few times. One end of the junction varies from germline; a read error may be responsible. The rearrangement links TRBV2 to TRBJ2-3; D might be TRBD2 (6 bases). The CDR3 consists of 13 residues. Germline-derived CDR1 and CDR2 are SNHLY and FYNNEI. The CDR3 DNA reads as TGTGCCAGCAGTGCTCACCCGGGGGATACTCAGTATTTT. Translated: CASSAHPGDTQYF. Drawing the rest from reference TRBV2 and TRBJ2-3, the complete variable domain is EPEVTQTPSHQVTQMGQEVILRCVPISNHLYFYWYRQILGQKVEFLVSFYNNEISEKSEIFDDQFSVERPDGSNFTLKIRSTKLEDSAMYFCASSAHPGDTQYFGPGTRLTVL.

This clone has ten or more counts. The chain combines TRBV6-2 or TRBV6-3 with TRBJ1-2; D gene ambiguous. The CDR3 has 14 residues. V was cut by 0 bases and J by 8 bases, with 13 bases left in between. CDR1 is MNHEY and CDR2 is SVGEGT in the germline V gene. The DNA of the CDR3 is TGTGCCAGCAGTTACTCGCTTTCCGGGGAGGGCTACACCTTC. Translated: CASSYSLSGEGYTF.

This clone was observed many times. This sequence joins TRBV28 and TRBJ1-2, with a tentative D call TRBD1 (6 bases). Germline CDR1 is MDHEN and CDR2 is SYDVKM. V was pared by 7 bases and J by 0 bases, with 15 bases between. CDR3 length: 15 amino acids. The CDR3 reads CASNGGDETNYGYTF. The CDR3 bases are TGTGCCAGCAACGGGGGCGATGAAACTAACTATGGCTACACCTTC.

This clone was picked up many times. One end of the junction is discordant with germline, which a read error may explain. J is TRBJ2-2 and V is TRBV24-1; 10 nucleotides line up with TRBD1. The CDR3 spans 13 residues. Germline CDR1 reads KGHDR; CDR2 reads SFDVKD. DNA for the CDR3: TGTGCCACCAGGGGGACAGGGGACGGGGGGCTGTTTTTT. Translating gives CATRGTGDGGLFF.